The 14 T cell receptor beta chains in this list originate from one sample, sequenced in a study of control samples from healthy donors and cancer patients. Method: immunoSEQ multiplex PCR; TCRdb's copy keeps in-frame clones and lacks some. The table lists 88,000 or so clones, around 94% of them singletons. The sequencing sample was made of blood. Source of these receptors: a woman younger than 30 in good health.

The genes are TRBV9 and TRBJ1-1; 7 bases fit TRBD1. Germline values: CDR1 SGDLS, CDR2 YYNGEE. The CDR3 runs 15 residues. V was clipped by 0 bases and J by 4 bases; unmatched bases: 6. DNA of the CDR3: TGTGCCAGCAGCGTAGTGACAGCAGGGGGCACTGAAGCTTTCTTT. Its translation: CASSVVTAGGTEAFF.

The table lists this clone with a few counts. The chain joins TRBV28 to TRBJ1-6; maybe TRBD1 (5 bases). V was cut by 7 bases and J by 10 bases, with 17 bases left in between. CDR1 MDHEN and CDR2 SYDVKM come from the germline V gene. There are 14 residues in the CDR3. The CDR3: CASIRGRDRSPLHF. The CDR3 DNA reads TGTGCCAGCATAAGGGGCAGGGATAGGTCACCCCTCCACTTT.

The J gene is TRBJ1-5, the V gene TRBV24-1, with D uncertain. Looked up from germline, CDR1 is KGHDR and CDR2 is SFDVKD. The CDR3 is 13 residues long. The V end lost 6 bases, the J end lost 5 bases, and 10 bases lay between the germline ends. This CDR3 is CATSFGSDQPQHF. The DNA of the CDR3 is TGTGCCACCAGTTTCGGGTCTGATCAGCCCCAGCATTTT.

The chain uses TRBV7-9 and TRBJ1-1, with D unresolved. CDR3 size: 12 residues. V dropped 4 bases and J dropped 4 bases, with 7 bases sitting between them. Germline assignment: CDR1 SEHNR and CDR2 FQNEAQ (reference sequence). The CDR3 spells CASSYHLTEAFF. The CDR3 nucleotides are TGTGCCAGCAGCTATCACCTCACTGAAGCTTTCTTT.

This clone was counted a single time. The CDR3 sequence is CASIMNTEAFF. DNA for the CDR3: TGTGCCAGTATTATGAACACTGAAGCTTTCTTT. The genes are TRBV19 and TRBJ1-1; D call uncertain. Looked up from germline, CDR1 is LNHDA and CDR2 is SQIVND (reference sequence). Trimming cost V 7 bases and J 0 bases, with 3 bases left between them. The CDR3 is 11 amino acids.

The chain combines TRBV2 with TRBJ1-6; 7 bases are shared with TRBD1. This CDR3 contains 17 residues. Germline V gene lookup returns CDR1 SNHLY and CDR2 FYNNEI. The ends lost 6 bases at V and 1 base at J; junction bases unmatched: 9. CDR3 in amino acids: CASSQNRGGSYNSPLHF. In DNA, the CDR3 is TGTGCCAGCAGCCAAAACAGGGGAGGATCCTATAATTCACCCCTCCACTTT.

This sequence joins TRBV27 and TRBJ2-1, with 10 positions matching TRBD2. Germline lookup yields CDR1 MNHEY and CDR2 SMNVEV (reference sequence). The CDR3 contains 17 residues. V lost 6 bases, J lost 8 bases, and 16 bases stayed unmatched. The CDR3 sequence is CASSVMAGAGGPHEQFF. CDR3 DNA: TGTGCCAGCAGCGTAATGGCGGGAGCGGGGGGGCCCCATGAGCAGTTCTTC.

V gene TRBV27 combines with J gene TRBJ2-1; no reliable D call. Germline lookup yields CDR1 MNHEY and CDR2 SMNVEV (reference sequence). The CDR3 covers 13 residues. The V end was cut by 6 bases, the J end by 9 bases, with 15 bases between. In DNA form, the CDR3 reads TGTGCCAGCAGATCCCATTTGGAGCGTGAGCAGTTCTTC. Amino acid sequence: CASRSHLEREQFF.

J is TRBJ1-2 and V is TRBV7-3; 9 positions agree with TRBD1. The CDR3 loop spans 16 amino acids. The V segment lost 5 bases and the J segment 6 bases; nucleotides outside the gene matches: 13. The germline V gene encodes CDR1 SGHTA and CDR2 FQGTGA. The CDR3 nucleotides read TGTGCCAGCAGCCCTACCCAACCAACAGGGGGCGATGGCTACACCTTC. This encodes CASSPTQPTGGDGYTF.

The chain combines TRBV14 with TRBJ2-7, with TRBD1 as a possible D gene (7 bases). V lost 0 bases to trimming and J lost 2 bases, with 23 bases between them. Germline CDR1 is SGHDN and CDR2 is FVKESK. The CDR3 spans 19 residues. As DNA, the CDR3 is TGTGCCAGCAGCCAAGAATTTCGAGGAGGGACAGCTACCCCCTACGAGCAGTACTTC. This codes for CASSQEFRGGTATPYEQYF. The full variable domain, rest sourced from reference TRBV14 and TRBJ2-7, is EAGVTQFPSHSVIEKGQTVTLRCDPISGHDNLYWYRRVMGKEIKFLLHFVKESKQDESGMPNNRFLAERTGGTYSTLKVQPAELEDSGVYFCASSQEFRGGTATPYEQYFGPGTRLTVT.

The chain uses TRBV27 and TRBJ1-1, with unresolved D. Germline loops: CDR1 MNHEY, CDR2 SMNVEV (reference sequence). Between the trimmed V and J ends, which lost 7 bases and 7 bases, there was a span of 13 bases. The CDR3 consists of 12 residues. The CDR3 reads CASMASPDEAFF. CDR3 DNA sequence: TGTGCCAGCATGGCCAGTCCGGATGAAGCTTTCTTT.

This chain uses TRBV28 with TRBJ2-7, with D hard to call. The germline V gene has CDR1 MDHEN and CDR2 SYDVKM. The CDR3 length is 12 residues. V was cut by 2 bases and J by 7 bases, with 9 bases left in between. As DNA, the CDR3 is TGTGCCAGCAGTTTACTGTCTCGGGAGCAGTACTTC. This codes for CASSLLSREQYF.

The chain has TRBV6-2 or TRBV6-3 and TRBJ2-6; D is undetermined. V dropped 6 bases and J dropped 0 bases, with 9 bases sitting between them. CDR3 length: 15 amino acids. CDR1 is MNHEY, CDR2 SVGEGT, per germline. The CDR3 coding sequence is TGTGCCAGCAGCCCAAGGGTCTCTGGGGCCAACGTCCTGACTTTC. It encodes CASSPRVSGANVLTF.

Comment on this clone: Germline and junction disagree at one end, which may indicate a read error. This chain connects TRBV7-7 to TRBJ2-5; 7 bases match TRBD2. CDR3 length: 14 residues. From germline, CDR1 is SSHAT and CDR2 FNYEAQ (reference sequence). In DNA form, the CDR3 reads TGTGCTAGCAGCTCGACCGGGGGGTTTGGGACCCAGTACTTC. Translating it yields CASSSTGGFGTQYF.